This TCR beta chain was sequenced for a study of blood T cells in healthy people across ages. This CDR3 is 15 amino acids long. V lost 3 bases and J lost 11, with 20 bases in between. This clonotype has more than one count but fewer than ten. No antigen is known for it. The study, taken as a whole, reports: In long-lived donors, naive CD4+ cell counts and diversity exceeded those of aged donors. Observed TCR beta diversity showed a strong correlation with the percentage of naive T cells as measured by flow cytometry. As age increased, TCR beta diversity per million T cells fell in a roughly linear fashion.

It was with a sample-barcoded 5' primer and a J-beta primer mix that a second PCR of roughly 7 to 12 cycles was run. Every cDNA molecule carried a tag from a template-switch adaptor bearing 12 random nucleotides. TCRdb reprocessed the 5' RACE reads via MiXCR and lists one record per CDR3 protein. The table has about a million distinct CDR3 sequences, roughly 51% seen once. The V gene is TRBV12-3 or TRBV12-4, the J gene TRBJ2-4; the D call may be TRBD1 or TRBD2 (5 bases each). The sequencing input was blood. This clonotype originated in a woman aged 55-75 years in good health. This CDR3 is CASSFGRGPGVFQYF. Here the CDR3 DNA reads TGTGCCAGCAGTTTTGGTCGGGGACCTGGGGTCTTTCAGTACTTC.